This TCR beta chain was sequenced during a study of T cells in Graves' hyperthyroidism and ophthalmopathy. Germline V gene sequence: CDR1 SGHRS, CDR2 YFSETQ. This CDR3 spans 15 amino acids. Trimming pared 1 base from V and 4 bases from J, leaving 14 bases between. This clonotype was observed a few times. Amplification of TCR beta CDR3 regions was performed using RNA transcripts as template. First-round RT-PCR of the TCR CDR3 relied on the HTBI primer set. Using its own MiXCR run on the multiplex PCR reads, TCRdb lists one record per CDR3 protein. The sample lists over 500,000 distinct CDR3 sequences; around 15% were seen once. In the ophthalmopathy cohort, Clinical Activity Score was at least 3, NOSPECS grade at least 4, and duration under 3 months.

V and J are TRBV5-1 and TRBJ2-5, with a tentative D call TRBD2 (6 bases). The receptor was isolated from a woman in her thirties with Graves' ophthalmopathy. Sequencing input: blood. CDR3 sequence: CASSLMGGIRETQYF. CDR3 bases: TGCGCCAGCAGCTTGATGGGGGGAATTCGAGAGACCCAGTACTTC.